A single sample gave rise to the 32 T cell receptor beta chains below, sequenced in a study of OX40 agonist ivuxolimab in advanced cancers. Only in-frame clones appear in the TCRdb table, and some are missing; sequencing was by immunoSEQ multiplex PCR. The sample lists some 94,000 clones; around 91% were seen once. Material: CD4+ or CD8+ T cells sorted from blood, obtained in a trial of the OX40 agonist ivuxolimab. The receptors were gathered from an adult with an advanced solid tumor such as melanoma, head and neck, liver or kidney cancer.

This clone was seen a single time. This CDR3 is CSAFKDTQYF. The CDR3 nucleotides are TGCAGTGCCTTTAAAGATACGCAGTATTTT. This chain uses TRBV20-1 with TRBJ2-3; no clear D. This CDR3 is built from 10 residues. V lost 6 bases and J lost 5, with 6 bases in between. Germline V gene data show CDR1 as DFQATT and CDR2 as SNEGSKA (reference sequence).

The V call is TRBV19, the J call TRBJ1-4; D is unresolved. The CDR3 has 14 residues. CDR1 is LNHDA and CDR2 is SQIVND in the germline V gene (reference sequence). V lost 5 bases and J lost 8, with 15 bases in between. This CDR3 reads CASSAVAPVEKLFF. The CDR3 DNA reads TGTGCCAGTAGTGCCGTGGCGCCCGTCGAAAAACTGTTTTTT.

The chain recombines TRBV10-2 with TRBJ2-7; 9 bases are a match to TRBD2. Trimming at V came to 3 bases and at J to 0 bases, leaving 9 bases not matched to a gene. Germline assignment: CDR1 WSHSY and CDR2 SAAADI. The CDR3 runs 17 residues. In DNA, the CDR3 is TGCGCCAGCAGTGACCGTGGAGGCGGGAGGGGCTCCTACGAGCAGTACTTC. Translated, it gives CASSDRGGGRGSYEQYF.

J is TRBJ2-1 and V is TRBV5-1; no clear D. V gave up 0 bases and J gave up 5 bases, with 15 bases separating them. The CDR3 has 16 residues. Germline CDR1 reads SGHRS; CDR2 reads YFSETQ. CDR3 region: CASSLVSSGAHNEQFF. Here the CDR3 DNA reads TGCGCCAGCAGCTTGGTTTCGTCTGGAGCCCACAATGAGCAGTTCTTC.

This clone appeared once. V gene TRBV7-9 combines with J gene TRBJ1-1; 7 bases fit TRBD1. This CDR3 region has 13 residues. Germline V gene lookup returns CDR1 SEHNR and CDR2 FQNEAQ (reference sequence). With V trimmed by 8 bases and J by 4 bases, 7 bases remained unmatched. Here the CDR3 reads CASLTRGPTEAFF. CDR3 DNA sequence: TGTGCCAGCTTAACGAGGGGGCCCACTGAAGCTTTCTTT.

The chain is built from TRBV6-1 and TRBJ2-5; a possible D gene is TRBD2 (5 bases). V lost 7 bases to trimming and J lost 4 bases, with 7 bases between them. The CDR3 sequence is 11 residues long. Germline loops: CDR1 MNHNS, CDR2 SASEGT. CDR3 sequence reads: CASTRGETQYF. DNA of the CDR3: TGTGCCAGCACCCGGGGAGAGACCCAGTACTTC.

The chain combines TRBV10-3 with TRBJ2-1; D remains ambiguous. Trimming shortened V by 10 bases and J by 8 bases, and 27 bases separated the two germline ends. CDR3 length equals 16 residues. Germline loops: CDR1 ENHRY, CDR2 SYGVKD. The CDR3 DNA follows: TGTGCCACACAGCCCTCCTTGACTTTTGCGGCCCATGAGCAGTTCTTC. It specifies CATQPSLTFAAHEQFF.

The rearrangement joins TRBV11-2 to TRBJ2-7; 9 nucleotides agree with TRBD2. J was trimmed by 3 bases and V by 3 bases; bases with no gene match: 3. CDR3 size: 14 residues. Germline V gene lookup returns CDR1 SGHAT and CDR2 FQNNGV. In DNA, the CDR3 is TGTGCCAGCAGCTTTAGCGGGAGACGCTACGAGCAGTACTTC. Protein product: CASSFSGRRYEQYF.

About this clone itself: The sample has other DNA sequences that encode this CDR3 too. CDR3 sequence reads: CASSLPSTDTQYF. Here the CDR3 DNA reads TGTGCCAGCAGTTTGCCGAGCACAGATACGCAGTATTTT. The chain combines TRBV28 with TRBJ2-3; D gene ambiguous. The CDR3 consists of 13 residues. Germline V CDR1 and CDR2: MDHEN, SYDVKM. V lost 3 bases and J 0 bases, leaving 4 bases between the germline ends.

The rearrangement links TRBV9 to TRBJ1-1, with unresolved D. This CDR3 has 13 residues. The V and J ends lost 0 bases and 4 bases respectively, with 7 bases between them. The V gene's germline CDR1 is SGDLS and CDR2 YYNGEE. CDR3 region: CASSVGVPTEAFF. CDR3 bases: TGTGCCAGCAGCGTAGGGGTACCCACTGAAGCTTTCTTT.

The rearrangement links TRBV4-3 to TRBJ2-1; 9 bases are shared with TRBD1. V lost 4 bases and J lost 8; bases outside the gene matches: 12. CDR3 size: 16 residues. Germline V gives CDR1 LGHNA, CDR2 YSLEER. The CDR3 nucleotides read TGCGCCAGCAGCCGAAATCCGGGACAGGGAGGTGATGAGCAGTTCTTC. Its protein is CASSRNPGQGGDEQFF.

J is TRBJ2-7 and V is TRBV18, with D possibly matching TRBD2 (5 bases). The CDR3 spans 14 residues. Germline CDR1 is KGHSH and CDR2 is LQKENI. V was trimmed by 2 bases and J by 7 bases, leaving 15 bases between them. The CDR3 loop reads CASSPDYSYGEQYF. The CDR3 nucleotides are TGTGCCAGCTCACCAGACTATTCCTACGGGGAGCAGTACTTC. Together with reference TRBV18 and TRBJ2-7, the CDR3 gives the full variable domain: NAGVMQNPRHLVRRRGQEARLRCSPMKGHSHVYWYRQLPEEGLKFMVYLQKENIIDESGMPKERFSAEFPKEGPSILRIQQVVRGDSAAYFCASSPDYSYGEQYFGPGTRLTVT.

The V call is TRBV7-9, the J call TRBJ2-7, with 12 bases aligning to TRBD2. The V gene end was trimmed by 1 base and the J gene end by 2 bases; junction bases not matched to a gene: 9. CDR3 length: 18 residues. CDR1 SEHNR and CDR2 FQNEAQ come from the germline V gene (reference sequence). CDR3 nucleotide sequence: TGTGCCAGCAGCTTAGTAGGGGGGCGACTAGCGGGGGCCTACGAGCAGTACTTC. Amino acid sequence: CASSLVGGRLAGAYEQYF.

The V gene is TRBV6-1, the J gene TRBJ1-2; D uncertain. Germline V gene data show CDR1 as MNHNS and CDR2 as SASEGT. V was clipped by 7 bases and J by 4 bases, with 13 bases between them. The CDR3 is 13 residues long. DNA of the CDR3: TGTGCCAGCACCCGGGCCCTTCTCTATGGCTACACCTTC. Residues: CASTRALLYGYTF.

The CDR3 DNA reads as TGTGCCAGCTCACCAGGTTTGGGACTAGCGGGAGCGGAGACCCAGTACTTC. Translating gives CASSPGLGLAGAETQYF. This sequence joins TRBV18 and TRBJ2-5; 14 nucleotides agree with TRBD2. CDR1 KGHSH and CDR2 LQKENI come from the germline V gene. The CDR3 runs to 17 residues. The ends lost 2 bases at V and 5 bases at J; junction bases unmatched: 7.

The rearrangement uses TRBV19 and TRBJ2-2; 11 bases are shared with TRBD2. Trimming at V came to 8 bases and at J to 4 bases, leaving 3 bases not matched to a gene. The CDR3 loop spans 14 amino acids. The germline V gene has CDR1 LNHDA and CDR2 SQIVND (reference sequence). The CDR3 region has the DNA TGTGCCAGTTCGACTAGCGGGGCCACCGGGGAGCTGTTTTTT. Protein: CASSTSGATGELFF. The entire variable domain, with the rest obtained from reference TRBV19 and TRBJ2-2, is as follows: DGGITQSPKYLFRKEGQNVTLSCEQNLNHDAMYWYRQDPGQGLRLIYYSQIVNDFQKGDIAEGYSVSREKKESFPLTVTSAQKNPTAFYLCASSTSGATGELFFGEGSRLTVL.

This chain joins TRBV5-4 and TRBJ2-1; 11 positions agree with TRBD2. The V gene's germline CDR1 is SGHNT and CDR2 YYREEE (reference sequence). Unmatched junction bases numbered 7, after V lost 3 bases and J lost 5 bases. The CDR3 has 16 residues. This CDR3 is CASSSDPGLADNEQFF. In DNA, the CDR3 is TGTGCCAGCAGCTCAGACCCGGGACTAGCGGACAATGAGCAGTTCTTC.

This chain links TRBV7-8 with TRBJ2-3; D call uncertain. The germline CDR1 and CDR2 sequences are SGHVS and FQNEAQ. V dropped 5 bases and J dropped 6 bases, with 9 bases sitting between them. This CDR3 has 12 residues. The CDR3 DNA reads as TGTGCCAGCAGCCCGTGGGCGGATACGCAGTATTTT. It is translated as CASSPWADTQYF.

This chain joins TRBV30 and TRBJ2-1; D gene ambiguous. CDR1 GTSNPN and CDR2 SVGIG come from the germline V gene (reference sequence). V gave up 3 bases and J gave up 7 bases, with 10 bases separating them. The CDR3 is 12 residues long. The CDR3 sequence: CAWRLLRNEQFF. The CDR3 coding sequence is TGTGCCTGGAGGTTACTACGGAATGAGCAGTTCTTC.

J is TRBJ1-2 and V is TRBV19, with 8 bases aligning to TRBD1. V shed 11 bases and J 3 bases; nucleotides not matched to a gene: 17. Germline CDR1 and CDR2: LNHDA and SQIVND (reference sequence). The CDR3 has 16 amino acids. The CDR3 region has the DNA TGTGCCTGCCGATCCAGGGGGCCGAGTCTGGACTATGGCTACACCTTC. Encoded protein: CACRSRGPSLDYGYTF.

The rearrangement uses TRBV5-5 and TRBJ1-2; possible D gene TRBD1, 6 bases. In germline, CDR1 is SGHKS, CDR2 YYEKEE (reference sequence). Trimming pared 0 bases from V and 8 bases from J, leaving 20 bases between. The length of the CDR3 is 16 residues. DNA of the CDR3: TGTGCCAGCAGCTTGGGGGACACCGGGAGGGGATTGGGCTACACCTTC. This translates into CASSLGDTGRGLGYTF.

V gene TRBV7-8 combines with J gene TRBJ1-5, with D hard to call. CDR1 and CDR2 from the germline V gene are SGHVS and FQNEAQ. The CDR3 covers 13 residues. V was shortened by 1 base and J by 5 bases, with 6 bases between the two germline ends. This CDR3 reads CASSLVRDQPQHF. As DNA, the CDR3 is TGTGCCAGCAGCTTAGTGAGGGATCAGCCCCAGCATTTT.

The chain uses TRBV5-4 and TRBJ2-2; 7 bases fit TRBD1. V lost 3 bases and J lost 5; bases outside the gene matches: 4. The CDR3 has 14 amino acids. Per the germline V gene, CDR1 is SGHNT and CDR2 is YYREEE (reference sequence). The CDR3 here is CASSSDRRTGELFF. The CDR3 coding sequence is TGTGCCAGCAGCTCGGACAGGAGAACCGGGGAGCTGTTTTTT.

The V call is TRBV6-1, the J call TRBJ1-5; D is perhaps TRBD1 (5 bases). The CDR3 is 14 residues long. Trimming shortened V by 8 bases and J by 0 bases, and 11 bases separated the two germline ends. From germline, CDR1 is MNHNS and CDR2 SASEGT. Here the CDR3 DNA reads TGTGCCAGCCTTGGGGCCAATAGCAATCAGCCCCAGCATTTT. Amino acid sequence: CASLGANSNQPQHF.

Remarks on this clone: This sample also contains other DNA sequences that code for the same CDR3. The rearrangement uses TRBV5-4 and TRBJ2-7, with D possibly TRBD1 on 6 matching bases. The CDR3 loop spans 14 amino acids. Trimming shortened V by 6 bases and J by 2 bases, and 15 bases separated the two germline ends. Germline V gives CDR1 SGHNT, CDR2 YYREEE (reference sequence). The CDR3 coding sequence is TGTGCCAGCAATCCAGGGGTCCCGCCCTACGAGCAGTACTTC. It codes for CASNPGVPPYEQYF.

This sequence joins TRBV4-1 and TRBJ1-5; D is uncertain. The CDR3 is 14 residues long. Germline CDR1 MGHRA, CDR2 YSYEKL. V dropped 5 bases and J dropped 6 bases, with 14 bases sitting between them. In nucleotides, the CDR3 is TGCGCCAGCAGCAGGTTGGGGTTAGGTCAGCCCCAGCATTTT. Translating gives CASSRLGLGQPQHF.

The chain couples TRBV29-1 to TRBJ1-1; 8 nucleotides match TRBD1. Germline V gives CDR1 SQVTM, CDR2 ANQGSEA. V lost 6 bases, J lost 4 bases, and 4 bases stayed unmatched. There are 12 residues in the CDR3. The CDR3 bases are TGCAGCGTAAGGACAGGGACCACTGAAGCTTTCTTT. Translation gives CSVRTGTTEAFF.

CDR3 amino acids: CASSLVVNYGYTF. Written as DNA, the CDR3 is TGTGCCAGCAGCCTGGTTGTCAACTATGGCTACACCTTC. V is TRBV7-2 and J is TRBJ1-2; D is ambiguous. V was trimmed by 5 bases and J by 2 bases, leaving 9 bases between them. This CDR3 has 13 amino acids. Germline V gene data show CDR1 as SGHTA and CDR2 as FQGNSA.

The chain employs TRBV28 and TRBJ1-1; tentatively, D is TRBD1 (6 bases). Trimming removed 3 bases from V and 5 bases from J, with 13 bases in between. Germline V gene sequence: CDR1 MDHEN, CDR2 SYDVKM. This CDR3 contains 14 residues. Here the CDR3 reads CASSFGGARTEAFF. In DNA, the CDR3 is TGTGCCAGCAGTTTTGGGGGGGCTCGGACTGAAGCTTTCTTT.

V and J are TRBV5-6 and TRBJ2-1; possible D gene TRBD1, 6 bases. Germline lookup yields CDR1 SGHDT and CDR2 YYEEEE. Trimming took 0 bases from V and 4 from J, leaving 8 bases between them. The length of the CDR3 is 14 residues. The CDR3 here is CASSLGTVYNEQFF. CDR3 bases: TGTGCCAGCAGCTTGGGGACAGTTTACAATGAGCAGTTCTTC.

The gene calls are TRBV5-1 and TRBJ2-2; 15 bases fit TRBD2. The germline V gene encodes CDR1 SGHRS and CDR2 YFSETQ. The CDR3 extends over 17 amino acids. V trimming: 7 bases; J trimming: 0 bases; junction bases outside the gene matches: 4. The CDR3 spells CASSGTSGRTNTGELFF. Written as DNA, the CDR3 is TGCGCCAGCTCCGGGACTAGCGGGAGGACGAACACCGGGGAGCTGTTTTTT.

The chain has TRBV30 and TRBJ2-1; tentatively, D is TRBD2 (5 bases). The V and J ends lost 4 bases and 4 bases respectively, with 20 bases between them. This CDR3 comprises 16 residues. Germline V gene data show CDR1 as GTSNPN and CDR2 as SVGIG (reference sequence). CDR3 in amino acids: CAWKVGRDIIYNEQFF. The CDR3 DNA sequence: TGTGCCTGGAAGGTAGGCCGGGATATTATATACAATGAGCAGTTCTTC.